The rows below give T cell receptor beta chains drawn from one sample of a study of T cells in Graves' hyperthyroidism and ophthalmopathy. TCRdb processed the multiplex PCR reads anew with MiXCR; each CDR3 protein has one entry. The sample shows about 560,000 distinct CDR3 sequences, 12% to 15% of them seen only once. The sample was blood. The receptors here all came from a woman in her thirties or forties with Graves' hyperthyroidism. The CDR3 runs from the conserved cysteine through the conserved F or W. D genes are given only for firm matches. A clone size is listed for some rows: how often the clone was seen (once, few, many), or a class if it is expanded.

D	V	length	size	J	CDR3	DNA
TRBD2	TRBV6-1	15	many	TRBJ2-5	CASRNLAGGQETQYF	TGTGCCAGCAGAAATCTAGCGGGAGGCCAGGAGACCCAGTACTTC
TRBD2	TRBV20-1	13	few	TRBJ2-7	CSARPSGKEEQYF	TGCAGTGCTAGGCCTAGCGGCAAGGAGGAGCAGTACTTC
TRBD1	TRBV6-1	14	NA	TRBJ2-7	CASSSGQVYNEQYF	TGTGCCAGCAGCTCTGGACAGGTTTACAATGAGCAGTACTTC
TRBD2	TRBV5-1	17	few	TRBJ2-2	CASSPRLAGDGTGELFF	TGCGCCAGCAGCCCGAGATTAGCGGGAGATGGCACCGGGGAGCTGTTTTTT
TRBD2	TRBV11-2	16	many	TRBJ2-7	CASSLGAGGLLVEQYF	TGTGCCAGCAGCTTGGGGGCGGGAGGGCTACTCGTCGAGCAGTACTTC
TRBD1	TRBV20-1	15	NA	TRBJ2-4	CSVRPGGKAKNIQYF	TGCAGTGTTCGGCCAGGGGGCAAAGCCAAAAACATTCAGTACTTC
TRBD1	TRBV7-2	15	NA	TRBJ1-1	CASVYAGTVNTEAFF	TGTGCCAGCGTTTACGCCGGGACAGTGAACACTGAAGCTTTCTTT
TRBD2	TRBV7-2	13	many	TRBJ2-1	CASSPRLANEQFF	TGTGCCAGCAGCCCACGACTAGCCAATGAGCAGTTCTTC
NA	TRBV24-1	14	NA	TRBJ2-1	CATGEGALYNEQFF	TGTGCCACCGGGGAAGGAGCTCTATACAATGAGCAGTTCTTC
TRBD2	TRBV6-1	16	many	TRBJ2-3	CASSGRLAGGSDTQYF	TGTGCCAGCAGTGGTAGACTAGCGGGAGGATCAGATACGCAGTATTTT
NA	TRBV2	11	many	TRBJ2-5	CASGGSETQYF	TGTGCCAGCGGGGGTTCGGAGACCCAGTACTTC
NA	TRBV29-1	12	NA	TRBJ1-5	CSARAGGGPQHF	TGCAGCGCCCGGGCCGGCGGGGGGCCCCAGCATTTT
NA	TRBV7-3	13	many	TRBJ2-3	CASSLTGPDTQYF	TGTGCCAGCAGCTTAACGGGCCCAGATACGCAGTATTTT
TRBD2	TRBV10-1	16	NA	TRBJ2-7	CASSEGLAGGLGEQYF	TGCGCCAGCAGTGAGGGACTAGCGGGAGGGCTCGGGGAGCAGTACTTC
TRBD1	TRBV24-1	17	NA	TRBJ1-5	CATSDLAGQVGYQPQHF	TGTGCCACCAGTGATTTGGCTGGACAGGTGGGATATCAGCCCCAGCATTTT
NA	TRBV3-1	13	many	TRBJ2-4	CASSSTAKNIQYF	TGTGCCAGCAGCTCAACAGCCAAAAACATTCAGTACTTC
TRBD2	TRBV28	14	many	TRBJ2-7	CASSVSGSRHEQYF	TGTGCCAGCAGTGTTAGCGGGAGCCGCCACGAGCAGTACTTC
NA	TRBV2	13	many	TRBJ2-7	CASSAGAQDEQYF	TGTGCCAGCAGTGCGGGGGCTCAGGACGAGCAGTACTTC
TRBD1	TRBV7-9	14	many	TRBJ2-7	CASSYWDSSYEQYF	TGTGCCAGCAGCTATTGGGACAGTTCCTACGAGCAGTACTTC
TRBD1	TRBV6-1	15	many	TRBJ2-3	CASSVYRGPTDTQYF	TGTGCCAGCAGCGTTTACAGGGGGCCCACAGATACGCAGTATTTT
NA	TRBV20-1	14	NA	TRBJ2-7	CSARGQGSSYEQYF	TGCAGTGCTAGAGGGCAGGGGAGCTCCTACGAGCAGTACTTC
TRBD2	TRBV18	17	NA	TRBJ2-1	CASSPPTGSGSCNEQFF	TGTGCCAGCTCACCACCCACTGGTAGCGGGAGTTGCAATGAGCAGTTCTTC
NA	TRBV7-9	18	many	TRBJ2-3	CASSLVWSGLNHTDTQYF	TGTGCCAGCAGCTTAGTATGGTCGGGGCTCAACCACACAGATACGCAGTATTTT
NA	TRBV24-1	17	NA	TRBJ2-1	CATSDLPSGSSYNEQFF	TGTGCCACCAGTGACCTCCCCTCGGGGAGCTCCTACAATGAGCAGTTCTTC
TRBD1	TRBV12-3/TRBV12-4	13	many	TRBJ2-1	CASSGTGGIEQFF	TGTGCCAGCAGTGGGACAGGGGGCATTGAGCAGTTCTTC
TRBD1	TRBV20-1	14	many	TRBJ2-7	CSAPRTGETYEQYF	TGCAGTGCGCCGAGGACAGGGGAAACCTACGAGCAGTACTTC
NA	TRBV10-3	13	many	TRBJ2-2	CAIRHRNTGELFF	TGTGCCATCAGGCACAGGAACACCGGGGAGCTGTTTTTT
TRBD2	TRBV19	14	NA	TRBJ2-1	CASNLAGGPNEQFF	TGTGCCAGTAATCTAGCGGGAGGGCCCAATGAGCAGTTCTTC
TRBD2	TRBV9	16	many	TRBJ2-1	CASSPSPSGAYNEQFF	TGTGCCAGCAGCCCTTCCCCTAGCGGTGCCTACAATGAGCAGTTCTTC
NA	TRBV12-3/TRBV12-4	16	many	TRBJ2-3	CASRPPGAVDTDTQYF	TGTGCCAGCAGACCACCGGGGGCGGTCGACACAGATACGCAGTATTTT
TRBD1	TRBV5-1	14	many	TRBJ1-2	CASSATGTEYGYTF	TGCGCCAGCAGCGCGACCGGGACAGAATATGGCTACACCTTC
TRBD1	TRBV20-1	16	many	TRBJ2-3	CSAVNRDRVFTDTQYF	TGCAGTGCTGTGAACCGGGACAGGGTTTTCACAGATACGCAGTATTTT
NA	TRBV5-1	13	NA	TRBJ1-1	CASSSRERTEAFF	TGCGCCAGCAGCTCCAGGGAGCGGACTGAAGCTTTCTTT
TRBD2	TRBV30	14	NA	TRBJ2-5	CAWSVLSGTETQYF	TGTGCCTGGAGTGTTCTTAGCGGGACCGAGACCCAGTACTTC
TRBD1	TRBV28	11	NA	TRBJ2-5	CASRGQGFQYF	TGTGCCAGCAGAGGACAGGGTTTCCAGTACTTC
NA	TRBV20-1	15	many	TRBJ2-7	CSAGTPQIATYEQYF	TGCAGTGCTGGGACACCCCAGATTGCCACCTACGAGCAGTACTTC
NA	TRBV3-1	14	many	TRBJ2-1	CASSQTGRGSGQFF	TGTGCCAGCAGCCAAACCGGTAGGGGTTCTGGCCAGTTCTTC